Presented here are 18 T cell receptor beta chains from one specimen sequenced in a study of T cell clones after liver transplantation. The assay was immunoSEQ multiplex PCR, and TCRdb's table has in-frame clones only and misses some. Among about 120,000 clones listed, over 75% were seen once. The input for sequencing was CD4+ T cells from blood, taken 12 months after liver transplant. The receptor set was obtained from a human patient who received a liver transplant. Certain T cells may be donor cells from the graft.

The chain recombines TRBV19 with TRBJ2-1, with D uncertain. This CDR3 comprises 14 residues. Germline assignment: CDR1 LNHDA and CDR2 SQIVND (reference sequence). V lost 3 bases and J 8 bases, leaving 14 bases between the germline ends. CDR3: CASSIHPFSDEQFF. CDR3 DNA: TGTGCCAGTAGTATCCACCCGTTTAGTGATGAGCAGTTCTTC.

The chain uses TRBV11-2 and TRBJ2-3; D is unresolved. Germline V gene data show CDR1 as SGHAT and CDR2 as FQNNGV. The V end lost 5 bases, the J end lost 6 bases, and 15 bases lay between the germline ends. The CDR3 extends over 14 amino acids. The CDR3 DNA reads TGTGCCAGCAGCCCCTTTACAGTGTCGGATACGCAGTATTTT. Its translation is CASSPFTVSDTQYF.

This CDR3 is CASRTPSRTSGTGELFF. The CDR3 DNA sequence: TGTGCCAGCAGGACCCCCTCTCGGACTAGCGGCACCGGGGAGCTGTTTTTT. This chain joins TRBV11-3 and TRBJ2-2, with TRBD2 identical over 10 bases. V shed 6 bases and J 4 bases; nucleotides not matched to a gene: 11. Per germline, CDR1 SGHNT and CDR2 YENEEA. This CDR3 contains 17 residues.

The V gene is TRBV20-1, the J gene TRBJ2-5, with D uncertain. Trimming took 2 bases from V and 4 from J, leaving 2 bases between them. This CDR3 spans 10 amino acids. Germline-derived CDR1 and CDR2 are DFQATT and SNEGSKA (reference sequence). CDR3 amino acids: CSARTETQYF. DNA for the CDR3: TGCAGTGCTAGAACAGAGACCCAGTACTTC.

The chain employs TRBV9 and TRBJ2-5; no clear D. The V gene's germline CDR1 is SGDLS and CDR2 YYNGEE. Trimming removed 1 base from V and 3 bases from J, with 7 bases in between. This CDR3 is built from 13 residues. The CDR3 nucleotides read TGTGCCAGCAGCGTACGAGGAGAAGAGACCCAGTACTTC. This translates into CASSVRGEETQYF.

The rearrangement links TRBV7-8 to TRBJ1-5; 10 positions agree with TRBD1. Per germline, CDR1 SGHVS and CDR2 FQNEAQ. V gave up 0 bases and J gave up 4 bases; unmatched junction bases: 12. The CDR3 is made up of 19 amino acids. CDR3 DNA: TGTGCCAGCAGCTTAGCGAGGGACAGGGGATCCGGGGTTAATCAGCCCCAGCATTTT. This encodes CASSLARDRGSGVNQPQHF.

This clone was seen once. The CDR3 region is CASSEQGLAGVHEQFF. As DNA, the CDR3 is TGCGCCAGCAGCGAGCAGGGACTAGCGGGAGTCCATGAGCAGTTCTTC. J is TRBJ2-1 and V is TRBV4-1; 14 nucleotides match TRBD2. Germline CDR1 is MGHRA and CDR2 is YSYEKL. V dropped 5 bases and J dropped 8; count of bases not matched to a gene: 8. The CDR3 loop spans 16 amino acids.

The chain combines TRBV28 with TRBJ2-1; a possible D gene is TRBD2 (5 bases). The germline gives CDR1 MDHEN, CDR2 SYDVKM. CDR3 length: 15 residues. V was trimmed by 8 bases and J by 7 bases, leaving 21 bases between them. The CDR3 nucleotides are TGTGCCAGCCGCTCCCAGGACTCCACATTTAATGAGCAGTTCTTC. Its protein product is CASRSQDSTFNEQFF. Supplemented by reference TRBV28 and TRBJ2-1, the full variable domain reads DVKVTQSSRYLVKRTGEKVFLECVQDMDHENMFWYRQDPGLGLRLIYFSYDVKMKEKGDIPEGYSVSREKKERFSLILESASTNQTSMYLCASRSQDSTFNEQFFGPGTRLTVL.

The rearrangement joins TRBV10-2 to TRBJ1-1; possibly TRBD1 for D (5 bases). V lost 10 bases, J lost 0 bases, and 12 bases lay in between. Germline CDR1 is WSHSY and CDR2 is SAAADI. The CDR3 consists of 13 residues. DNA for the CDR3: TGCGCCACTCAGGGTGCCCTGAACACTGAAGCTTTCTTT. This encodes CATQGALNTEAFF.

The rearrangement joins TRBV7-8 to TRBJ2-1; maybe TRBD1 (6 bases). This CDR3 spans 15 amino acids. Germline V gene sequence: CDR1 SGHVS, CDR2 FQNEAQ. Trimming took 1 base from V and 8 from J, leaving 15 bases between them. In DNA form, the CDR3 reads TGTGCCAGCAGCTTAGGGCAGGGGCGTTTTTATGAGCAGTTCTTC. Amino acids: CASSLGQGRFYEQFF.

The rearrangement joins TRBV7-8 to TRBJ1-1; D gene unclear. The CDR3 loop spans 15 amino acids. Trimming left V 0 bases short and J 0 bases short, with 8 bases between. CDR1 and CDR2 (germline): SGHVS, FQNEAQ. The CDR3 reads CASSLAVQMNTEAFF. CDR3 bases: TGTGCCAGCAGCTTAGCGGTCCAGATGAACACTGAAGCTTTCTTT. Filled out from reference TRBV7-8 and TRBJ1-1, the complete variable domain reads GAGVSQSPRYKVAKRGQDVALRCDPISGHVSLFWYQQALGQGPEFLTYFQNEAQLDKSGLPSDRFFAERPEGSVSTLKIQRTQQEDSAVYLCASSLAVQMNTEAFFGQGTRLTVV.

The chain has TRBV11-3 and TRBJ1-4, with 10 nucleotides matching TRBD1. Germline CDR1 and CDR2: SGHNT and YENEEA. V lost 5 bases to trimming and J lost 3 bases; unmatched junction nucleotides: 9. This CDR3 spans 17 amino acids. CDR3 nucleotide sequence: TGTGCCAGCAGCGCCCGGACAGGGGGAGTAGCTAATGAAAAACTGTTTTTT. Amino acids: CASSARTGGVANEKLFF.

J is TRBJ2-1 and V is TRBV13; D remains unclear. The CDR3 is 12 residues long. Germline CDR1 and CDR2: PRHDT and FYEKMQ (reference sequence). Deletions cut 3 bases from V and 6 bases from J, with 6 bases between. This CDR3 reads CASSFFSNEQFF. The CDR3 DNA sequence: TGTGCCAGCAGCTTTTTTTCCAATGAGCAGTTCTTC.

The chain has TRBV5-4 and TRBJ2-7; 14 nucleotides line up with TRBD2. This CDR3 has 16 residues. Germline V gene data show CDR1 as SGHNT and CDR2 as YYREEE (reference sequence). Trimming cost V 5 bases and J 3 bases; bases outside gene matches: 7. CDR3 protein: CASRGTGTSGSYEQYF. The CDR3 nucleotides are TGTGCCAGCAGGGGTACCGGGACTAGCGGGAGCTACGAGCAGTACTTC. The whole variable domain, remainder taken from reference TRBV5-4 and TRBJ2-7, is ETGVTQSPTHLIKTRGQQVTLRCSSQSGHNTVSWYQQALGQGPQFIFQYYREEENGRGNFPPRFSGLQFPNYSSELNVNALELDDSALYLCASRGTGTSGSYEQYFGPGTRLTVT.

The rearrangement links TRBV7-8 to TRBJ2-2; 10 bases agree with TRBD2. The germline V gene encodes CDR1 SGHVS and CDR2 FQNEAQ. Trimming cost V 2 bases and J 3 bases; bases outside gene matches: 6. There are 17 residues in the CDR3. CDR3 DNA sequence: TGTGCCAGCAGCTTAAAAATAGCGGGAGGTTACACCGGGGAGCTGTTTTTT. Its protein product is CASSLKIAGGYTGELFF.

The chain employs TRBV11-3 and TRBJ2-1; TRBD2 might be the D (6 bases). Germline V lookup: CDR1 SGHNT, CDR2 YENEEA. V was trimmed by 3 bases and J by 9 bases, leaving 9 bases between them. The CDR3 contains 12 residues. The DNA for the CDR3 is TGTGCCAGCAGCTTTCTAGCGCGTGAGCAGTTCTTC. It yields the protein CASSFLAREQFF.

Notes on this clone: The same CDR3 also results from other DNA sequences found in this sample. CDR3 nucleotide sequence: TGTGCCAGCAGCCCGCGGGACGGAACCTACAATGAGCAGTTCTTC. Amino acid sequence: CASSPRDGTYNEQFF. V is TRBV7-8 and J is TRBJ2-1; D is perhaps TRBD2 (6 bases). CDR1 and CDR2 from the germline V gene are SGHVS and FQNEAQ. V was cut by 5 bases and J by 2 bases, with 13 bases left in between. This CDR3 has 15 residues.

The chain recombines TRBV11-2 with TRBJ2-7, with D uncertain. V was pared by 5 bases and J by 2 bases, with 16 bases between. The CDR3 contains 15 residues. Germline V gene data show CDR1 as SGHAT and CDR2 as FQNNGV. For the CDR3, the DNA is TGTGCCAGCAGCCGAACCTCAAACCCCCCCTACGAGCAGTACTTC. This gives the protein CASSRTSNPPYEQYF.